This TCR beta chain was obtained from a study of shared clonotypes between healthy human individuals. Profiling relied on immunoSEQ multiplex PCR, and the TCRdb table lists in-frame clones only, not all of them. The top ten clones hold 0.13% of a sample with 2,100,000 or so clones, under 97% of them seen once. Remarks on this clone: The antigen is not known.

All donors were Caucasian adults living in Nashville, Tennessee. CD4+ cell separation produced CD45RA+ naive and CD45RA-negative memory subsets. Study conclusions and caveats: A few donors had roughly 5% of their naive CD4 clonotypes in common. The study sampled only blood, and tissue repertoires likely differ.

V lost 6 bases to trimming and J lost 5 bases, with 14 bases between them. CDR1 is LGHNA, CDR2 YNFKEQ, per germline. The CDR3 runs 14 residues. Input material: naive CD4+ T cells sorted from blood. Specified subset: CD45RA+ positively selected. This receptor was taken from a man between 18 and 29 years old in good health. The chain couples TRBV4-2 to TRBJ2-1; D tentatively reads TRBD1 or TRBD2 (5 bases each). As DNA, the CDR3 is TGTGCCAGCAGAATACCGGGACCAAACAATGAGCAGTTCTTC. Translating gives CASRIPGPNNEQFF.